This is a list of T cell receptor beta chains from one sample in a study of cytomegalovirus exposure and HLA in healthy donors. Here immunoSEQ multiplex PCR was the method, and the copy in TCRdb shows in-frame clones only, minus some. The table includes more than 85,000 clones, just over 75% detected once. Sequencing was done on a sample of PBMCs. These receptors were taken from a man aged 25 to 40 in good health and CMV-seropositive. The CDR3 runs from the conserved cysteine through the conserved F or W. Fields, in order: D gene, J gene, clone size, V gene, CDR3 protein, CDR3 DNA. A D gene is named only where the DNA matches it firmly. Rows give clone size only sometimes, using once, few, many, or a class for an expanded clone.

D: TRBD1; J: TRBJ1-1; size: -; V: TRBV6-6; CDR3: CASSYGRGLTEAFF; DNA: TGTGCCAGCAGTTACGGCAGGGGGCTCACTGAAGCTTTCTTT
D: TRBD2; J: TRBJ2-1; size: -; V: TRBV5-1; CDR3: CASSSNTGGNEQFF; DNA: TGCGCCAGCAGCAGCAACACGGGAGGCAATGAGCAGTTCTTC
D: -; J: TRBJ2-5; size: few; V: TRBV10-3; CDR3: CAISESERGETQYF; DNA: TGTGCCATCAGTGAGTCGGAACGAGGCGAGACCCAGTACTTC
D: -; J: TRBJ1-2; size: -; V: TRBV7-8; CDR3: CASSLLKGGIPDYGYTF; DNA: TGTGCCAGCAGCTTACTGAAAGGGGGAATTCCGGACTATGGCTACACCTTC
D: -; J: TRBJ1-1; size: -; V: TRBV7-2; CDR3: CASSLAFGTEAFF; DNA: TGTGCCAGCAGCTTAGCCTTCGGCACTGAAGCTTTCTTT
D: -; J: TRBJ1-2; size: -; V: TRBV30; CDR3: CAWSDGNYGYTF; DNA: TGTGCCTGGAGTGACGGGAACTATGGCTACACCTTC
D: TRBD1; J: TRBJ2-1; size: -; V: TRBV5-1; CDR3: CASSSTGGNEQFF; DNA: TGCGCCAGCAGCTCCACAGGGGGCAATGAGCAGTTCTTC
D: -; J: TRBJ1-1; size: -; V: TRBV21-1; CDR3: CASSIPIPRGTEAFF; DNA: TGTGCCAGCAGCATCCCCATCCCTCGCGGGACTGAAGCTTTCTTT
D: -; J: TRBJ1-1; size: -; V: TRBV19; CDR3: CASSIDQGNTEAFF; DNA: TGTGCCAGTAGTATAGATCAGGGGAACACTGAAGCTTTCTTT
D: TRBD1; J: TRBJ2-2; size: -; V: TRBV5-1; CDR3: CATRGTENTGELFF; DNA: TGCGCCACCAGGGGGACAGAGAACACCGGGGAGCTGTTTTTT
D: TRBD1; J: TRBJ1-3; size: -; V: TRBV30; CDR3: CALSQGGNTIYF; DNA: TGTGCCTTATCACAGGGGGGAAACACCATATATTTT
D: -; J: TRBJ1-2; size: -; V: TRBV28; CDR3: CASSLGDYGYTF; DNA: TGTGCCAGCAGTTTGGGCGACTATGGCTACACCTTC
D: -; J: TRBJ2-2; size: -; V: TRBV7-7; CDR3: CASSLGQHTGELFF; DNA: TGTGCCAGCAGCTTAGGACAGCACACCGGGGAGCTGTTTTTT
D: -; J: TRBJ2-7; size: -; V: TRBV28; CDR3: CASTKTRVPEQYF; DNA: TGTGCCAGCACCAAAACCAGGGTCCCCGAGCAGTACTTC
D: -; J: TRBJ2-2; size: -; V: TRBV19; CDR3: CASSIRTGELFF; DNA: TGTGCCAGTAGTATCCGGACCGGGGAGCTGTTTTTT
D: -; J: TRBJ1-2; size: -; V: TRBV2; CDR3: CASSEHLQGLWGGGYTF; DNA: TGTGCCAGCAGTGAACACCTACAGGGACTCTGGGGGGGCGGCTACACCTTC
D: TRBD2; J: TRBJ2-7; size: -; V: TRBV30; CDR3: CAWSGEGYEQYF; DNA: TGTGCCTGGAGTGGGGAGGGTTACGAGCAGTACTTC
D: TRBD2; J: TRBJ2-2; size: -; V: TRBV18; CDR3: CASSPLTSGDLTGELFF; DNA: TGTGCCAGCTCACCTCTTACTAGCGGGGACCTCACCGGGGAGCTGTTTTTT
D: TRBD1; J: TRBJ2-5; size: -; V: TRBV4-3; CDR3: CASSRNPLTGYETQYF; DNA: TGCGCCAGCAGCCGAAACCCCCTGACAGGGTACGAGACCCAGTACTTC
D: TRBD1; J: TRBJ1-2; size: -; V: TRBV7-2; CDR3: CASSLSGTGNYGYTF; DNA: TGTGCCAGCAGCTTGTCCGGGACAGGGAACTATGGCTACACCTTC
D: -; J: TRBJ1-4; size: -; V: TRBV19; CDR3: CASSIAVELNEKLFF; DNA: TGTGCCAGTAGTATAGCGGTTGAGCTTAATGAAAAACTGTTTTTT
D: TRBD2; J: TRBJ2-7; size: -; V: TRBV4-2; CDR3: CASSEGGPGTSGGKAYEQYF; DNA: TGTGCCAGCAGCGAGGGGGGTCCCGGGACTAGCGGGGGGAAGGCGTACGAGCAGTACTTC
D: -; J: TRBJ1-1; size: -; V: TRBV4-1; CDR3: CASSDQGRAFF; DNA: TGCGCCAGCAGCGACCAGGGGCGTGCTTTCTTT
D: -; J: TRBJ1-3; size: -; V: TRBV9; CDR3: CASGPETSGNTIYF; DNA: TGTGCCAGCGGCCCAGAAACCTCTGGAAACACCATATATTTT
D: TRBD1; J: TRBJ2-2; size: -; V: TRBV7-2; CDR3: CASSPGQETGELFF; DNA: TGTGCCAGCAGCCCGGGACAGGAGACCGGGGAGCTGTTTTTT
D: TRBD1; J: TRBJ2-3; size: -; V: TRBV2; CDR3: CASSGGTGRTDTQYF; DNA: TGTGCCAGCAGTGGAGGGACAGGGAGGACAGATACGCAGTATTTT
D: TRBD1; J: TRBJ2-2; size: -; V: TRBV5-6; CDR3: CASSTLDRGHTGELFF; DNA: TGTGCCAGCAGCACCCTGGACAGGGGGCACACCGGGGAGCTGTTTTTT
D: -; J: TRBJ1-3; size: -; V: TRBV10-3; CDR3: CAISEGHSYSGNTIYF; DNA: TGTGCCATCAGTGAGGGTCACAGCTACTCTGGAAACACCATATATTTT
D: TRBD2; J: TRBJ2-3; size: few; V: TRBV10-2; CDR3: CASSVAGSSDTQYF; DNA: TGCGCCAGCAGCGTAGCGGGGTCGTCAGATACGCAGTATTTT
D: -; J: TRBJ1-5; size: -; V: TRBV9; CDR3: CASSVAGGIGQPQHF; DNA: TGTGCCAGCAGCGTAGCAGGAGGGATAGGTCAGCCCCAGCATTTT
D: -; J: TRBJ2-1; size: once; V: TRBV13; CDR3: CASSTREVNYNEQFF; DNA: TGTGCCAGCAGTACCCGTGAGGTCAACTACAATGAGCAGTTCTTC
D: TRBD1; J: TRBJ2-7; size: -; V: TRBV5-6; CDR3: CASSFYRGNSYEQYF; DNA: TGTGCCAGCAGCTTCTACAGGGGAAACTCCTACGAGCAGTACTTC
D: TRBD2; J: TRBJ2-1; size: -; V: TRBV28; CDR3: CASSLGTSGAGEQFF; DNA: TGTGCCAGCAGTTTGGGGACTAGCGGTGCGGGTGAGCAGTTCTTC
D: TRBD2; J: TRBJ2-2; size: -; V: TRBV4-3; CDR3: CASSQILASGTYTGELFF; DNA: TGCGCCAGCAGCCAAATATTGGCTAGCGGGACCTACACCGGGGAGCTGTTTTTT
D: -; J: TRBJ1-5; size: -; V: TRBV5-8; CDR3: CASSLGQYSNQPQHF; DNA: TGTGCCAGCAGCTTGGGCCAGTATAGCAATCAGCCCCAGCATTTT
D: -; J: TRBJ1-1; size: -; V: TRBV6-5; CDR3: CASSHLTGMNTEAFF; DNA: TGTGCCAGCAGTCACCTTACAGGGATGAACACTGAAGCTTTCTTT
D: -; J: TRBJ1-6; size: once; V: TRBV29-1; CDR3: CSVESFDSPLHF; DNA: TGCAGCGTTGAGTCTTTCGATTCACCCCTCCACTTT
D: TRBD1; J: TRBJ2-7; size: -; V: TRBV5-1; CDR3: CASSSPGQEEQYF; DNA: TGCGCCAGCAGCTCGCCGGGACAGGAGGAGCAGTACTTC
D: -; J: TRBJ1-1; size: few; V: TRBV4-1; CDR3: CASSQVGGYQAFF; DNA: TGCGCCAGCAGCCAAGTTGGGGGGTATCAAGCTTTCTTT
D: -; J: TRBJ1-5; size: -; V: TRBV5-6; CDR3: CASSLSGVGSSHQHF; DNA: TGTGCCAGCAGCTTGTCGGGGGTTGGGAGCAGCCACCAGCATTTT
D: TRBD2; J: TRBJ2-7; size: -; V: TRBV4-2; CDR3: CASSQDFGQRGIYEQYF; DNA: TGTGCCAGCAGCCAAGATTTCGGTCAGCGGGGGATCTACGAGCAGTACTTC
D: TRBD1; J: TRBJ2-5; size: few; V: TRBV7-6; CDR3: CASSPDRDGEETQYF; DNA: TGTGCCAGCAGCCCTGACAGGGATGGTGAAGAGACCCAGTACTTC
D: TRBD1; J: TRBJ1-2; size: -; V: TRBV6-5; CDR3: CASSYSGQGKGYGYTF; DNA: TGTGCCAGCAGTTACTCCGGACAGGGGAAGGGGTATGGCTACACCTTC
D: -; J: TRBJ2-4; size: -; V: TRBV5-6; CDR3: CASSLDRNIQYF; DNA: TGTGCCAGCAGCTTAGACAGAAACATTCAGTACTTC
D: -; J: TRBJ2-3; size: -; V: TRBV27; CDR3: CASRTGYTDTQYF; DNA: TGTGCCAGCCGTACAGGGTACACAGATACGCAGTATTTT
D: -; J: TRBJ2-3; size: -; V: TRBV11-2; CDR3: CASSPTTDTQYF; DNA: TGTGCCAGCAGCCCTACCACAGATACGCAGTATTTT
D: -; J: TRBJ1-2; size: once; V: TRBV15; CDR3: CATSRLQTNYGYTF; DNA: TGTGCCACCAGCAGATTACAGACTAACTATGGCTACACCTTC
D: TRBD1; J: TRBJ2-7; size: -; V: TRBV18; CDR3: CASSPQGTAPREQYF; DNA: TGTGCCAGCTCACCACAAGGGACAGCTCCTAGGGAGCAGTACTTC
D: TRBD1; J: TRBJ1-4; size: -; V: TRBV28; CDR3: CASSFPPWAGGIEKLFF; DNA: TGTGCCAGCAGTTTTCCCCCTTGGGCAGGGGGTATTGAAAAACTGTTTTTT
D: TRBD1; J: TRBJ1-5; size: -; V: TRBV9; CDR3: CASGGTGAQPQHF; DNA: TGTGCCAGCGGAGGGACAGGAGCTCAGCCCCAGCATTTT
D: -; J: TRBJ2-2; size: -; V: TRBV5-1; CDR3: CASSRGHNTGELFF; DNA: TGCGCCAGCAGCCGGGGACATAACACCGGGGAGCTGTTTTTT
D: TRBD1; J: TRBJ1-4; size: -; V: TRBV2; CDR3: CASSGQGAANEKLFF; DNA: TGTGCCAGCAGTGGACAGGGGGCAGCTAATGAAAAACTGTTTTTT
D: -; J: TRBJ2-2; size: once; V: TRBV9; CDR3: CASSVGTSWETGELFF; DNA: TGTGCCAGCAGCGTAGGAACTAGCTGGGAGACCGGGGAGCTGTTTTTT